The present T cell receptor beta chain was sequenced within a study of blood T cells in healthy people across ages. Using a J-beta primer mix together with a sample-barcoded 5' primer, a second PCR was run for roughly 6 to 12 cycles. Tags on each cDNA molecule came from a template-switch adaptor with 12 random nucleotides. In TCRdb, the 5' RACE reads were re-called with MiXCR into one record per CDR3 protein. Here the sample spans over a million distinct CDR3 sequences, 40% to 55% being singletons. V lost 6 bases to trimming and J lost 11 bases; unmatched junction nucleotides: 17. From germline, CDR1 is DFQATT and CDR2 SNEGSKA (reference sequence). The CDR3 totals 14 residues. To note about this clonotype: Its target is not known.

Findings and caveats of the study: TCR beta diversity, measured per million T cells, fell in a roughly linear way with age.

The sequence came from a woman aged 60-75 years in good health. Specimen: blood. This chain uses TRBV20-1 with TRBJ2-5; 8 nucleotides line up with TRBD2. The CDR3 nucleotides are TGCAGTGCCCAAACCGGGACTAGGAACTCTCAGCAGTACTTC. Translated, it gives CSAQTGTRNSQQYF.